This is a list of T cell receptor beta chains from one sample in a study of cytomegalovirus exposure and HLA in healthy donors. Sequencing used immunoSEQ multiplex PCR; TCRdb keeps in-frame clones, though not all of them. The table includes over 90,000 clones, about four fifths detected once. The sample was PBMCs. The receptors shown here come from a woman in her 70s in good health and CMV-seropositive. CDR3s include the opening cysteine and the closing phenylalanine or tryptophan. Each record gives: V gene, J gene, D gene, clone size, CDR3 DNA, CDR3 protein. The D gene is left open where the match is weak. The listing skips clone size in some rows; elsewhere it reads once, few, many or a size class.

V gene: TRBV20-1; J gene: TRBJ2-7; D gene: NA; clone size: NA; CDR3 DNA: TGCAGTGCTAGTAGACAGAACGAGCAGTACTTC; CDR3 protein: CSASRQNEQYF
V gene: TRBV9; J gene: TRBJ2-3; D gene: TRBD2; clone size: few; CDR3 DNA: TGTGCCAGCAGCGTAGGGGGCGGGGGACGCACAGATACGCAGTATTTT; CDR3 protein: CASSVGGGGRTDTQYF
V gene: TRBV29-1; J gene: TRBJ2-6; D gene: NA; clone size: NA; CDR3 DNA: TGCAGCGTCTCGAGCTCTGGGGCCAACGTCCTGACTTTC; CDR3 protein: CSVSSSGANVLTF
V gene: TRBV7-2; J gene: TRBJ1-5; D gene: NA; clone size: NA; CDR3 DNA: TGTGCCAGCAGCCCCCTCGATCAGCCCCAGCATTTT; CDR3 protein: CASSPLDQPQHF
V gene: TRBV11-2; J gene: TRBJ1-4; D gene: NA; clone size: NA; CDR3 DNA: TGTGCCAGCAGCTTAGACGTGGAAAAACTGTTTTTT; CDR3 protein: CASSLDVEKLFF
V gene: TRBV4-1; J gene: TRBJ1-2; D gene: NA; clone size: NA; CDR3 DNA: TGCGCCAGCAGCCAGGACAACCTCTATGGCTACACCTTC; CDR3 protein: CASSQDNLYGYTF
V gene: TRBV6-5; J gene: TRBJ1-2; D gene: TRBD1; clone size: NA; CDR3 DNA: TGTGCCAGCAGTTTGACAGGGAGCGGCTACACCTTC; CDR3 protein: CASSLTGSGYTF
V gene: TRBV2; J gene: TRBJ2-2; D gene: NA; clone size: NA; CDR3 DNA: TGTGCCAGCGGGGGGTGGAACACCGGGGAGCTGTTTTTT; CDR3 protein: CASGGWNTGELFF
V gene: TRBV6-5; J gene: TRBJ1-2; D gene: NA; clone size: NA; CDR3 DNA: TGTGCCAGCAGCCTACAGGATAATTATGGCTACACCTTC; CDR3 protein: CASSLQDNYGYTF
V gene: TRBV7-9; J gene: TRBJ2-5; D gene: TRBD1; clone size: NA; CDR3 DNA: TGTGCCAGCAGCTCGACAGGGGGGGAGACCCAGTACTTC; CDR3 protein: CASSSTGGETQYF
V gene: TRBV7-9; J gene: TRBJ2-7; D gene: NA; clone size: NA; CDR3 DNA: TGTGCCAGCAGCCCCGGGGGAGCGATGGCCTACGAGCAGTACTTC; CDR3 protein: CASSPGGAMAYEQYF
V gene: TRBV7-9; J gene: TRBJ2-7; D gene: NA; clone size: few; CDR3 DNA: TGTGCCAGCAGCTTAACCGGGCGGGACCCCTACGAGCAGTACTTC; CDR3 protein: CASSLTGRDPYEQYF
V gene: TRBV6-5; J gene: TRBJ1-1; D gene: TRBD1; clone size: NA; CDR3 DNA: TGTGCCAGCAGCCGGACAGGGACGGATGCTTTCTTT; CDR3 protein: CASSRTGTDAFF
V gene: TRBV10-2; J gene: TRBJ2-3; D gene: TRBD1; clone size: NA; CDR3 DNA: TGCGCCAGCAGTGATAGACAGGGGGCCCTCGGCACAGATACGCAGTATTTT; CDR3 protein: CASSDRQGALGTDTQYF
V gene: TRBV28; J gene: TRBJ2-7; D gene: TRBD1; clone size: once; CDR3 DNA: TGTGCCAGCAGGGGACAGGGCGATGTCGAGCAGTACTTC; CDR3 protein: CASRGQGDVEQYF
V gene: TRBV20-1; J gene: TRBJ2-5; D gene: NA; clone size: NA; CDR3 DNA: TGCAGTGCTAGAGCACAAGAGACCCAGTACTTC; CDR3 protein: CSARAQETQYF
V gene: TRBV7-2; J gene: TRBJ1-5; D gene: NA; clone size: once; CDR3 DNA: TGTGCCAGCAGCTTATTGGGGCCCAATCAGCCCCAGCATTTT; CDR3 protein: CASSLLGPNQPQHF
V gene: TRBV4-2; J gene: TRBJ2-2; D gene: TRBD2; clone size: NA; CDR3 DNA: TGTGCCAGCACGCCCAGCGGGGGCAACACCGGGGAGCTGTTTTTT; CDR3 protein: CASTPSGGNTGELFF
V gene: TRBV9; J gene: TRBJ2-3; D gene: TRBD2; clone size: few; CDR3 DNA: TGTGCCAGCAGCGTAGCGCCAGCGGGGGGGCAAGATACGCAGTATTTT; CDR3 protein: CASSVAPAGGQDTQYF
V gene: TRBV10-3; J gene: TRBJ2-7; D gene: NA; clone size: few; CDR3 DNA: TGTGCCATCAGTCATAAATTGACAGTCTCCTACGAGCAGTACTTC; CDR3 protein: CAISHKLTVSYEQYF
V gene: TRBV7-2; J gene: TRBJ2-5; D gene: NA; clone size: NA; CDR3 DNA: TGTGCCAGCAGATCCGGACAGCAACAAGAGACCCAGTACTTC; CDR3 protein: CASRSGQQQETQYF
V gene: TRBV28; J gene: TRBJ1-4; D gene: NA; clone size: NA; CDR3 DNA: TGTGCCAGCAGTGGTGAGAGGGTCCAAACTAATGAAAAACTGTTTTTT; CDR3 protein: CASSGERVQTNEKLFF
V gene: TRBV6-1; J gene: TRBJ1-4; D gene: NA; clone size: NA; CDR3 DNA: TGTGCCAGCAGTGAAGTGAGCAATTCTGCGGGTGAAAAACTGTTTTTT; CDR3 protein: CASSEVSNSAGEKLFF
V gene: TRBV7-3; J gene: TRBJ2-2; D gene: TRBD1; clone size: NA; CDR3 DNA: TGTGCCAGCAGCTGGGGGACAGGGATAGGCACCGGGGAGCTGTTTTTT; CDR3 protein: CASSWGTGIGTGELFF
V gene: TRBV9; J gene: TRBJ2-3; D gene: TRBD2; clone size: NA; CDR3 DNA: TGTGCCAGCAGCGTAGTTCCTAGCGGGAGGTTAACAGATACGCAGTATTTT; CDR3 protein: CASSVVPSGRLTDTQYF
V gene: TRBV7-2; J gene: TRBJ2-2; D gene: TRBD2; clone size: NA; CDR3 DNA: TGTGCCAGCAGCTTTTCGCGGCGGGGGGGCTCGGCGAACACCGGGGAGCTGTTTTTT; CDR3 protein: CASSFSRRGGSANTGELFF
V gene: TRBV7-9; J gene: TRBJ2-7; D gene: TRBD2; clone size: once; CDR3 DNA: TGTGCCAGCAGCTCGGGGCGACTAGCATCCTACGAGCAGTACTTC; CDR3 protein: CASSSGRLASYEQYF
V gene: TRBV30; J gene: TRBJ2-7; D gene: TRBD2; clone size: NA; CDR3 DNA: TGTGCCTGGACTCGGACTAGCGGGAGTTACGAGCAGTACTTC; CDR3 protein: CAWTRTSGSYEQYF
V gene: TRBV5-1; J gene: TRBJ2-1; D gene: TRBD1; clone size: NA; CDR3 DNA: TGCGCCAGCAGCCCTCGGACAGGGGGCATGGATGAGCAGTTCTTC; CDR3 protein: CASSPRTGGMDEQFF
V gene: TRBV18; J gene: TRBJ1-2; D gene: TRBD1; clone size: NA; CDR3 DNA: TGTGCCAGCTCACCAGGGATGGACAGGGGTGGAGGCTACACCTTC; CDR3 protein: CASSPGMDRGGGYTF
V gene: TRBV18; J gene: TRBJ1-3; D gene: TRBD1; clone size: once; CDR3 DNA: TGTGCCAGCTCACGCCCCTTCCAGGGGGCTGGAAACACCATATATTTT; CDR3 protein: CASSRPFQGAGNTIYF
V gene: TRBV2; J gene: TRBJ2-1; D gene: TRBD1; clone size: once; CDR3 DNA: TGTGCCAGCAGTCGGGACAGTATGGATGAGCAGTTCTTC; CDR3 protein: CASSRDSMDEQFF
V gene: TRBV4-2; J gene: TRBJ1-5; D gene: NA; clone size: few; CDR3 DNA: TGTGCCAGCAGCCAAGCCGGGGATCTTAGCAATCAGCCCCAGCATTTT; CDR3 protein: CASSQAGDLSNQPQHF
V gene: TRBV28; J gene: TRBJ1-1; D gene: NA; clone size: NA; CDR3 DNA: TGTGCCAGCAGTTTATTCGGGGGGTATACTGAAGCTTTCTTT; CDR3 protein: CASSLFGGYTEAFF
V gene: TRBV10-2; J gene: TRBJ2-7; D gene: NA; clone size: few; CDR3 DNA: TGCGCCAGCAGTCAGGGAACCTACGAGCAGTACTTC; CDR3 protein: CASSQGTYEQYF
V gene: TRBV27; J gene: TRBJ2-7; D gene: TRBD1; clone size: NA; CDR3 DNA: TGTGCCAGCAGGTCCGACAGGGGCCGCTACGAGCAGTACTTC; CDR3 protein: CASRSDRGRYEQYF
V gene: TRBV7-8; J gene: TRBJ2-2; D gene: NA; clone size: NA; CDR3 DNA: TGTGCCAGCAGCTCATTCCGGGACATGAAGAACACCGGGGAGCTGTTTTTT; CDR3 protein: CASSSFRDMKNTGELFF
V gene: TRBV7-9; J gene: TRBJ2-3; D gene: TRBD2; clone size: NA; CDR3 DNA: TGTGCCAGCAGCTTAAACCTAGCGGGGGGGCAAGATACGCAGTATTTT; CDR3 protein: CASSLNLAGGQDTQYF
V gene: TRBV7-9; J gene: TRBJ1-2; D gene: NA; clone size: NA; CDR3 DNA: TGTGCCAGCAGCTTAGGGGGGCGACAGGACTATGGCTACACCTTC; CDR3 protein: CASSLGGRQDYGYTF
V gene: TRBV7-3; J gene: TRBJ2-2; D gene: NA; clone size: NA; CDR3 DNA: TGTGCCAGCAGCTCGCAGGGGCCGAACACCGGGGAGCTGTTTTTT; CDR3 protein: CASSSQGPNTGELFF
V gene: TRBV4-3; J gene: TRBJ2-3; D gene: TRBD2; clone size: NA; CDR3 DNA: TGCGCCAGCAGCCAAGAGCAGCGGGGGGTCGGCACAGATACGCAGTATTTT; CDR3 protein: CASSQEQRGVGTDTQYF
V gene: TRBV9; J gene: TRBJ1-4; D gene: NA; clone size: NA; CDR3 DNA: TGTGCCAGCAGCGTAGATCTTGCTAATGAAAAACTGTTTTTT; CDR3 protein: CASSVDLANEKLFF
V gene: TRBV4-3; J gene: TRBJ2-5; D gene: NA; clone size: NA; CDR3 DNA: TGCGCCAGCAGCCAGGGAGCTCTTCTACCTAGAAAGACCCAGTACTTC; CDR3 protein: CASSQGALLPRKTQYF
V gene: TRBV6-6; J gene: TRBJ2-3; D gene: NA; clone size: NA; CDR3 DNA: TGTGCCAGCAGTGTCCTACTCGGGACGCAGTATTTT; CDR3 protein: CASSVLLGTQYF
V gene: TRBV30; J gene: TRBJ2-1; D gene: TRBD2; clone size: NA; CDR3 DNA: TGTGCCTGGAGGGGGGGACTAGCGGGGATCAGCTCCTACAATGAGCAGTTCTTC; CDR3 protein: CAWRGGLAGISSYNEQFF
V gene: TRBV18; J gene: TRBJ2-7; D gene: TRBD1; clone size: NA; CDR3 DNA: TGTGCCAGCTCACCAATACAGGGGGCATCGGACGAGCAGTACTTC; CDR3 protein: CASSPIQGASDEQYF
V gene: TRBV7-8; J gene: TRBJ2-5; D gene: NA; clone size: NA; CDR3 DNA: TGTGCCAGCAGCAGGGGTGTAGCTATGGAGACCCAGTACTTC; CDR3 protein: CASSRGVAMETQYF
V gene: TRBV6-6; J gene: TRBJ2-7; D gene: NA; clone size: few; CDR3 DNA: TGTGCCAGCAGTAACAGGCGGGGAGAGGGTGGCAACGAGCAGTACTTC; CDR3 protein: CASSNRRGEGGNEQYF
V gene: TRBV19; J gene: TRBJ1-5; D gene: NA; clone size: NA; CDR3 DNA: TGTGCCAGTAGTTCTTACAGACATAGCAATCAGCCCCAGCATTTT; CDR3 protein: CASSSYRHSNQPQHF
V gene: TRBV27; J gene: TRBJ2-7; D gene: TRBD2; clone size: NA; CDR3 DNA: TGTGCCAGCAGTTTGCGGGAGTTAGCCTACGAGCAGTACTTC; CDR3 protein: CASSLRELAYEQYF
V gene: TRBV19; J gene: TRBJ1-6; D gene: TRBD1; clone size: NA; CDR3 DNA: TGTGCCAGTAGTTTTTCAGGGGGCTTAGATTCACCCCTCCACTTT; CDR3 protein: CASSFSGGLDSPLHF
V gene: TRBV9; J gene: TRBJ2-5; D gene: TRBD1; clone size: few; CDR3 DNA: TGTGCCAGCAGCCTACAGGGGATTCGGCAAGAGACCCAGTACTTC; CDR3 protein: CASSLQGIRQETQYF
V gene: TRBV13; J gene: TRBJ2-7; D gene: TRBD1; clone size: few; CDR3 DNA: TGTGCCAGCAGCTACCGGACAGGGGCTATTTCCTACGAGCAGTACTTC; CDR3 protein: CASSYRTGAISYEQYF
V gene: TRBV15; J gene: TRBJ2-2; D gene: TRBD2; clone size: NA; CDR3 DNA: TGTGCCACCAGCAGGAAGCGGGAGGACACCGGGGAGCTGTTTTTT; CDR3 protein: CATSRKREDTGELFF
V gene: TRBV29-1; J gene: TRBJ2-5; D gene: TRBD1; clone size: NA; CDR3 DNA: TGCAGCGTTACGGGACAGGAGACTATAACCCAGTACTTC; CDR3 protein: CSVTGQETITQYF
V gene: TRBV2; J gene: TRBJ2-3; D gene: TRBD1; clone size: NA; CDR3 DNA: TGTGCCAGCACCGGACAGGGTACAGATACGCAGTATTTT; CDR3 protein: CASTGQGTDTQYF
V gene: TRBV5-1; J gene: TRBJ2-3; D gene: TRBD2; clone size: NA; CDR3 DNA: TGCGCCAGCAGCTTGAGAACTAGCGGGGGGGCGGTCACAGATACGCAGTATTTT; CDR3 protein: CASSLRTSGGAVTDTQYF
V gene: TRBV5-1; J gene: TRBJ2-4; D gene: TRBD2; clone size: NA; CDR3 DNA: TGCGCCAGCCGGTCGGGGGGAGGGAACATTCAGTACTTC; CDR3 protein: CASRSGGGNIQYF
V gene: TRBV6-6; J gene: TRBJ2-7; D gene: NA; clone size: NA; CDR3 DNA: TGTGCCAGCAGTTCCTCCCGGCGGGCCGAGCAGTACTTC; CDR3 protein: CASSSSRRAEQYF